A selection of T cell receptor beta chains follows, all from one sample in a study of CD8 T cells in ankylosing spondylitis. In TCRdb, the 5' RACE reads were re-called with MiXCR into one record per CDR3 protein. The sample consists of 500,000 or so distinct CDR3 sequences, approximately 5% of them appearing once. Material for sequencing was blood, either unsorted or a sorted T cell fraction (not recorded which). These receptors originate from a male donor with ankylosing spondylitis. Both conserved end residues are part of each CDR3. Each record gives: CDR3 length, V gene, clone size, D gene, J gene, CDR3 protein, CDR3 DNA. A D gene is named only where the DNA matches it firmly. Clone size is given for some rows only: seen once, a few or many times, or a class if the clone is expanded.

20	TRBV4-3	few	-	TRBJ2-2	CASSQDLRGRGRVSTGELFF	TGCGCCAGCAGCCAAGATCTTCGGGGCCGGGGAAGGGTGAGCACCGGGGAGCTGTTTTTT
17	TRBV6-5	many	-	TRBJ2-2	CASSYSAGEIDTGELFF	TGTGCCAGCAGTTACTCAGCCGGGGAGATCGACACCGGGGAGCTGTTTTTT
14	TRBV28	-	-	TRBJ2-7	CASSFPQGPYEQYF	TGTGCCAGCAGTTTTCCACAGGGTCCCTACGAGCAGTACTTC
14	TRBV7-9	many	TRBD1	TRBJ2-7	CASSRWDRRFEQYF	TGTGCCAGCAGCCGGTGGGACAGACGATTCGAGCAGTACTTC
17	TRBV7-9	-	-	TRBJ2-5	CASSSIFRDLGQETQYF	TGTGCCAGCAGCTCCATCTTCCGGGACTTGGGCCAAGAGACCCAGTACTTC
13	TRBV19	-	-	TRBJ2-5	CASSIRDAGPQYF	TGTGCCAGTAGTATAAGGGACGCGGGGCCCCAGTACTTC
15	TRBV5-5	many	-	TRBJ1-4	CASSRDRTVDEKLFF	TGTGCCAGCAGCCGTGACAGGACGGTTGATGAAAAACTGTTTTTT
13	TRBV6-4	many	-	TRBJ2-3	CASSDSMTDTQYF	TGTGCCAGCAGTGACTCGATGACAGATACGCAGTATTTT
15	TRBV5-8	-	-	TRBJ2-3	CASSPSGRSADTQYF	TGTGCCAGCAGCCCGTCAGGGAGGTCGGCAGATACGCAGTATTTT
12	TRBV28	many	-	TRBJ2-5	CASFAGGETQYF	TGTGCCAGCTTCGCAGGGGGGGAGACCCAGTACTTC
13	TRBV15	many	-	TRBJ2-7	CATSRVTHYEQYF	TGTGCCACCAGCAGAGTGACCCACTACGAGCAGTACTTC
14	TRBV6-5	many	-	TRBJ1-2	CASSYEGGADGYTF	TGTGCCAGCAGTTACGAGGGGGGCGCGGATGGCTACACCTTC
15	TRBV7-7	-	TRBD2	TRBJ2-5	CASSRLLAGAETQYF	TGTGCTAGCAGCCGGTTGCTAGCGGGAGCAGAGACCCAGTACTTC
14	TRBV5-1	-	-	TRBJ2-7	CASSLGAVEDEQYF	TGCGCCAGCAGCTTGGGCGCGGTAGAGGACGAGCAGTACTTC
17	TRBV7-2	many	-	TRBJ2-5	CASSLHAALGGQETQYF	TGTGCCAGCAGCTTACACGCGGCACTTGGCGGGCAAGAGACCCAGTACTTC
14	TRBV18	-	-	TRBJ2-3	CASSPSDRWDTQYF	TGTGCCAGCTCACCATCCGACAGATGGGATACGCAGTATTTT
13	TRBV7-2	many	-	TRBJ1-1	CASSPRRGTEAFF	TGTGCCAGCAGCCCTCGTCGAGGGACTGAAGCTTTCTTT
12	TRBV7-2	many	-	TRBJ1-2	CASSSGNYGYTF	TGTGCCAGCAGTTCCGGTAACTATGGCTACACCTTC
14	TRBV4-3	many	TRBD1	TRBJ1-4	CASSYESDRRKLFF	TGCGCCAGCAGCTACGAATCGGACAGGAGAAAACTGTTTTTT
15	TRBV4-3	many	-	TRBJ2-3	CASSQEAHRTDTQYF	TGCGCCAGCAGCCAAGAAGCACACCGGACAGATACGCAGTATTTT